This is a list of T cell receptor beta chains from one sample in a study of cytomegalovirus exposure and HLA in healthy donors. Some clones are missing from TCRdb's copy, which holds only in-frame ones; the method was immunoSEQ multiplex PCR. The sample holds around 160,000 clones; approximately 70% are singletons and the top ten take about 1.5%. The source material was PBMCs. All receptors come from a woman under 30 in good health and CMV-seronegative. Both conserved end residues are part of each CDR3. The order of the fields is D gene, V gene, J gene, CDR3 length, clone size, CDR3 protein, CDR3 DNA. The D gene is left open where the match is weak. Some rows mark clone size as missing; the rest say once, few, many or name a class of expanded clone.

d_gene: NA; v_gene: TRBV5-4; j_gene: TRBJ2-2; len: 15; abundance: once; CDR3aa: CASSAGQSDTGELFF; CDR3nt: TGTGCCAGCAGCGCTGGACAGAGCGACACCGGGGAGCTGTTTTTT
d_gene: NA; v_gene: TRBV9; j_gene: TRBJ2-1; len: 17; abundance: NA; CDR3aa: CASSVGIRDSPYNEQFF; CDR3nt: TGTGCCAGCAGCGTAGGGATAAGGGACTCGCCCTACAATGAGCAGTTCTTC
d_gene: NA; v_gene: TRBV19; j_gene: TRBJ1-1; len: 15; abundance: NA; CDR3aa: CASSITAPGRTEAFF; CDR3nt: TGTGCCAGTAGTATCACGGCACCGGGAAGGACTGAAGCTTTCTTT
d_gene: NA; v_gene: TRBV21-1; j_gene: TRBJ2-1; len: 16; abundance: few; CDR3aa: CASNSASGDGCYEQFF; CDR3nt: TGTGCCAGCAATTCGGCTAGCGGGGACGGTTGTTATGAGCAGTTCTTC
d_gene: NA; v_gene: TRBV28; j_gene: TRBJ2-7; len: 13; abundance: NA; CDR3aa: CASSFGTLYEQYF; CDR3nt: TGTGCCAGCAGTTTTGGGACACTCTACGAGCAGTACTTC
d_gene: TRBD1; v_gene: TRBV28; j_gene: TRBJ1-4; len: 15; abundance: NA; CDR3aa: CASSRRTGPREKLFF; CDR3nt: TGTGCCAGCAGTAGAAGGACAGGGCCGAGGGAAAAACTGTTTTTT
d_gene: TRBD1; v_gene: TRBV29-1; j_gene: TRBJ1-4; len: 13; abundance: NA; CDR3aa: CSVAGQPNEKLFF; CDR3nt: TGCAGCGTTGCGGGACAGCCTAATGAAAAACTGTTTTTT
d_gene: NA; v_gene: TRBV7-2; j_gene: TRBJ1-1; len: 13; abundance: NA; CDR3aa: CASSLAGREEAFF; CDR3nt: TGTGCCAGCAGCTTAGCGGGTAGGGAGGAAGCTTTCTTT
d_gene: TRBD1; v_gene: TRBV7-2; j_gene: TRBJ1-5; len: 12; abundance: NA; CDR3aa: CASSPGGQPQHF; CDR3nt: TGTGCCAGCAGCCCAGGGGGTCAGCCCCAGCATTTT
d_gene: TRBD1; v_gene: TRBV19; j_gene: TRBJ2-5; len: 16; abundance: NA; CDR3aa: CASSIGSGTGAETQYF; CDR3nt: TGTGCCAGTAGTATCGGATCCGGGACAGGGGCAGAGACCCAGTACTTC
d_gene: NA; v_gene: TRBV6-5; j_gene: TRBJ2-1; len: 12; abundance: NA; CDR3aa: CASSTTKNEQFF; CDR3nt: TGTGCCAGCAGTACTACTAAGAATGAGCAGTTCTTC
d_gene: TRBD1; v_gene: TRBV6-1; j_gene: TRBJ2-5; len: 14; abundance: NA; CDR3aa: CASSDRGLQETQYF; CDR3nt: TGTGCCAGCAGTGACAGGGGGCTTCAAGAGACCCAGTACTTC
d_gene: TRBD2; v_gene: TRBV5-4; j_gene: TRBJ2-1; len: 15; abundance: NA; CDR3aa: CASSFETSGYNEQFF; CDR3nt: TGTGCCAGCAGCTTTGAGACTAGCGGGTACAATGAGCAGTTCTTC